Reported below is one T cell receptor beta chain. No cognate antigen has been identified for it. Base quality data are lacking; no much larger clone is found one base away. This entry is derived from a study of blood T cell repertoires in COVID-19 (dated by TCRdb to the early 2020s). The study in broad terms: The collaborator samples originated in the United States, Italy and Spain and spanned the acute and convalescent phases of COVID-19. The prospective study material was composed of cDNA or gDNA derived from T cells, B-cell-depleted T cells, or PBMCs. Subjects who had been exposed to COVID-19, were actively infected with it, or had recovered from it provided the deeply sampled blood TCRbeta repertoires that made up the dataset. A freely available public database, intended as a resource for researchers studying the immune response to SARS-CoV-2, is where the repertoires were released. Samples came from the ongoing ImmuneRACE study (first 160 participants) plus 1,254 subjects from 6 global collaborators. Sample metadata almost always included a de-identified subject ID, COVID-19 status, age in years and sex. Where HLA class I and class II types were available, the types were taken from metadata supplied by the sample provider, not from assay-based typing.

What the research found in general, with its limitations: The quantity of clinical and demographic metadata differed by source and by participant and was supplied without curation.

At one collaborating source in Seattle, patients were enrolled during active infection and were followed longitudinally through the course of disease. The collaborating institutions used their own protocols to collect whole blood in K2EDTA tubes. Collaborator samples were shipped for TCRbeta analysis as frozen whole blood, isolated PBMCs, or DNA extracted from either sample type. TCRbeta CDR3 regions were amplified from genomic DNA by means of the immunoSEQ Assay, a bias-controlled multiplex PCR. In the source study's methods: Nucleated cell counts per sample were estimated from amplification of reference gene primers within the assay. To quantify the absolute abundance of each unique TCRbeta CDR3 rearrangement, sequence reads were collapsed and filtered. For each sample, productive Simpson clonality was calculated by taking the square root of Simpson's diversity index across productive rearrangements. TCRdb's version of the immuneACCESS table is confined to in-frame rearrangements and falls short of the full clone set. An unresolved V gene accounts for under half of the shortfall where checked; the remainder is of unknown origin. The D gene and trimming were derived from the DNA, and the V and J assignments and clone size from that table. Present in this sample are 100,000 to 150,000 clones, around 85% of which were seen just once. About a sixth of the sample rests with the top ten.

Here V drops 4 bases and J drops 4 bases, and the junction holds 4 bases not matched to any gene. The germline V gene encodes CDR1 MNHEY and CDR2 SMNVEV (reference sequence). The CDR3, from cysteine to phenylalanine, totals 15 residues. The only DNA kept is the CDR3, 45 bases in frame from the first base. Here the chain combines TRBV27 and TRBJ2-3; 11 central nucleotides agree with TRBD1. The TCR comes from a man aged 25-40 years with COVID-19, enrolled during active disease. Sequencing was carried out using peripheral blood. The CDR3 in this case is CASSWAGQGADTQYF. The sequenced DNA: TGTGCCAGCAGTTGGGCGGGACAGGGGGCAGATACGCAGTATTTT.